Listed below are T cell receptor beta chains from one sample, sequenced in a study of control samples from healthy donors and cancer patients. Some clones are missing from TCRdb's copy, which holds only in-frame ones; the method was immunoSEQ multiplex PCR. Of about 170,000 clones listed, around 90% are singletons. The sequenced material came from blood. These receptors were obtained from a woman aged 40 to 50 in good health. Both conserved end residues are part of each CDR3. D genes are given only for firm matches. The listing skips clone size in some rows; elsewhere it reads once, few, many or a size class.

TRBJ2-3,-,-,TRBV10-1,12,CASSAGKDTQYF,TGCGCCAGCAGTGCCGGGAAAGATACGCAGTATTTT
TRBJ2-7,TRBD1,-,TRBV20-1,15,CSASWAGTGGYEQYF,TGCAGTGCTAGTTGGGCCGGGACAGGGGGCTACGAGCAGTACTTC
TRBJ2-2,-,once,TRBV5-6,14,CASSWGIGAGELFF,TGTGCCAGCAGCTGGGGTATTGGGGCCGGGGAGCTGTTTTTT
TRBJ2-3,-,once,TRBV3-1/TRBV3-2,16,CASSQDASASTDTQYF,TGTGCCAGCAGCCAAGATGCTTCCGCTAGCACAGATACGCAGTATTTT
TRBJ2-7,TRBD1,-,TRBV13,15,CASSGHGTGDREQYF,TGTGCCAGCAGCGGACACGGGACAGGGGACCGCGAGCAGTACTTC
TRBJ1-2,-,-,TRBV10-2,14,CASFPAGFDYGYTF,TGCGCCAGCTTTCCGGCAGGGTTCGACTATGGCTACACCTTC
TRBJ2-3,-,-,TRBV27,15,CASSPWSRRTDTQYF,TGTGCCAGCAGTCCCTGGTCCCGTCGCACAGATACGCAGTATTTT
TRBJ2-7,TRBD2,-,TRBV7-2,12,CASSQGGHEQYF,TGTGCCAGCAGCCAGGGAGGGCACGAGCAGTACTTC
TRBJ1-4,TRBD1,once,TRBV29-1,13,CSANQGAKEKLFF,TGCAGCGCCAACCAGGGGGCGAAGGAAAAACTGTTTTTT
TRBJ2-1,-,-,TRBV7-6,17,CASSLVTGLGLANEQFF,TGTGCCAGCAGCTTAGTTACCGGGCTAGGGCTAGCCAATGAGCAGTTCTTC
TRBJ2-2,TRBD2,-,TRBV13,16,CASTPLGGGETGELFF,TGTGCCAGCACCCCTTTGGGCGGGGGGGAGACCGGGGAGCTGTTTTTT
TRBJ2-2,-,once,TRBV7-9,10,CATTTGELFF,TGTGCCACCACCACCGGGGAGCTGTTTTTT
TRBJ2-5,-,-,TRBV7-7,16,CASSAQGVSKGETQYF,TGTGCCAGCAGCGCTCAAGGGGTGTCGAAGGGAGAGACCCAGTACTTC
TRBJ2-3,TRBD2,-,TRBV4-1,21,CASSQAGTSGGPVDDTDTQYF,TGCGCCAGCAGCCAAGCCGGGACTAGCGGGGGGCCGGTAGATGACACAGATACGCAGTATTTT
TRBJ1-1,-,-,TRBV24-1,16,CATSDLLGGRNTEAFF,TGTGCCACCAGTGATTTGCTAGGGGGGAGGAACACTGAAGCTTTCTTT
TRBJ1-1,-,-,TRBV27,16,CASSSFLGGGNTEAFF,TGTGCCAGCAGTTCCTTTTTGGGTGGTGGGAACACTGAAGCTTTCTTT
TRBJ1-6,-,-,TRBV7-6,16,CASSLTPDGENSPLHF,TGTGCCAGCAGCTTAACCCCCGACGGGGAGAATTCACCCCTCCACTTT
TRBJ1-1,TRBD1,-,TRBV6-6,14,CASSYTTGGTEAFF,TGTGCCAGCAGTTACACGACAGGGGGCACTGAAGCTTTCTTT
TRBJ1-2,-,-,TRBV19,15,CASSIPNVIFDGYTF,TGTGCCAGTAGCATCCCCAATGTGATCTTTGATGGCTACACCTTC
TRBJ1-2,TRBD1,-,TRBV7-9,15,CASSLGDRYGYGYTF,TGTGCCAGCAGCTTAGGGGACAGGTACGGCTATGGCTACACCTTC
TRBJ1-1,-,-,TRBV29-1,14,CSAVGTDMNTEAFF,TGCAGCGCCGTAGGGACGGACATGAACACTGAAGCTTTCTTT
TRBJ2-3,-,-,TRBV5-1,16,CASSLTGLSSTDTQYF,TGCGCCAGCAGTTTAACGGGACTTTCTAGCACAGATACGCAGTATTTT
TRBJ1-1,-,once,TRBV5-1,13,CASSSQGATEAFF,TGCGCCAGCAGCTCCCAAGGTGCGACTGAAGCTTTCTTT
TRBJ1-6,-,-,TRBV5-6,15,CASSLDRVRNSPLHF,TGTGCCAGCAGCTTGGACAGGGTTCGTAATTCACCCCTCCACTTT
TRBJ1-5,-,once,TRBV19,14,CASSIPGSGQPQHF,TGTGCCAGTAGTATACCGGGGTCGGGACAGCCCCAGCATTTT
TRBJ2-7,-,-,TRBV7-2,16,CASSYLTVQGVYEQYF,TGTGCCAGCAGCTACTTAACCGTACAGGGTGTCTACGAGCAGTACTTC
TRBJ1-5,-,-,TRBV5-1,15,CASSSYGADNQPQHF,TGCGCCAGCAGCTCTTATGGGGCAGACAATCAGCCCCAGCATTTT
TRBJ2-2,TRBD2,-,TRBV5-6,18,CASSLAFGGALDTGELFF,TGTGCCAGCAGCTTGGCCTTCGGGGGGGCCCTGGACACCGGGGAGCTGTTTTTT
TRBJ1-3,TRBD1,-,TRBV5-1,15,CASSGQGYSGNTIYF,TGCGCCAGCAGCGGACAGGGCTACTCTGGAAACACCATATATTTT
TRBJ2-1,-,-,TRBV12-3/TRBV12-4,12,CASSLGLNEQFF,TGTGCCAGCAGTTTAGGGTTAAATGAGCAGTTCTTC
TRBJ2-3,-,-,TRBV9,14,CASSVRQATDTQYF,TGTGCCAGCAGCGTTCGACAGGCAACAGATACGCAGTATTTT
TRBJ1-5,-,-,TRBV28,15,CASTVPGVSNQPQHF,TGTGCCAGCACCGTCCCAGGGGTGAGCAATCAGCCCCAGCATTTT
TRBJ1-1,-,-,TRBV10-3,13,CARARGLNTEAFF,TGTGCTCGCGCCCGCGGGTTGAACACTGAAGCTTTCTTT